This is a list of T cell receptor beta chains from one sample in a study of CD8 T cells in ankylosing spondylitis. In TCRdb, the 5' RACE reads were re-called with MiXCR into one record per CDR3 protein. The sample has about 160,000 distinct CDR3 sequences, approximately 10% seen once. Sequenced input: blood, either unsorted or a sorted T cell fraction (not recorded which). These TCRs come from a female donor with ankylosing spondylitis or in good health (not recorded which). Both conserved end residues are part of each CDR3. The D gene is left open where the match is weak. Some rows mark clone size as missing; the rest say once, few, many or name a class of expanded clone.

j_gene	v_gene	abundance	d_gene	CDR3aa	CDR3nt
TRBJ1-2	TRBV5-4	.	.	CASTLKFYARGYTF	TGTGCCAGCACGTTAAAGTTCTATGCTAGGGGCTACACCTTC
TRBJ2-7	TRBV27	many	.	CASGDGAYEQYF	TGTGCCAGCGGTGACGGAGCCTACGAGCAGTACTTC
TRBJ2-1	TRBV5-1	many	.	CASRGRADEQFF	TGCGCCAGCAGGGGAAGGGCGGATGAGCAGTTCTTC
TRBJ2-1	TRBV6-1	.	TRBD2	CASTVAGVENEQFF	TGTGCCAGCACAGTAGCGGGAGTTGAAAATGAGCAGTTCTTC
TRBJ1-1	TRBV27	.	.	CASSSGGLYTEAFF	TGTGCCAGCAGTTCGGGGGGGTTGTATACTGAAGCTTTCTTT
TRBJ2-1	TRBV24-1	few	.	CATSDFPNSPYNEQFF	TGTGCCACCAGTGATTTCCCTAACAGTCCCTACAATGAGCAGTTCTTC
TRBJ1-1	TRBV4-2	many	.	CASSLSGRMNTEAFF	TGTGCCAGCAGCTTATCAGGGAGGATGAACACTGAAGCTTTCTTT
TRBJ2-3	TRBV3-1	many	TRBD1	CASSLDRSTDTQYF	TGTGCCAGCAGCCTGGACAGGAGCACAGATACGCAGTATTTT
TRBJ2-1	TRBV2	many	.	CASSVASGNEQFF	TGTGCCAGCAGTGTGGCAAGTGGAAATGAGCAGTTCTTC
TRBJ1-1	TRBV4-2	.	.	CASSPEAGRGNTEAFF	TGTGCCAGCAGCCCGGAAGCGGGTAGAGGGAACACTGAAGCTTTCTTT
TRBJ2-1	TRBV11-2	many	TRBD1	CASSMNRGHSYNEQFF	TGTGCCAGCAGTATGAACAGGGGTCACTCCTACAATGAGCAGTTCTTC
TRBJ2-2	TRBV6-1	.	TRBD2	CASIGGRAGTGELFF	TGTGCCAGCATTGGCGGGAGGGCCGGCACCGGGGAGCTGTTTTTT
TRBJ2-2	TRBV29-1	many	.	CSVEDPSLGPKSGELFF	TGCAGCGTTGAAGATCCCTCATTGGGCCCAAAGAGCGGGGAGCTGTTTTTT
TRBJ2-5	TRBV21-1	.	.	CASSKKGDRGQISETQYF	TGTGCCAGCAGCAAAAAGGGGGACAGGGGGCAAATATCGGAGACCCAGTACTTC
TRBJ2-3	TRBV7-2	.	TRBD2	CASSSGTSDTDTQYF	TGTGCCAGCAGCTCCGGGACTAGCGACACAGATACGCAGTATTTT
TRBJ2-5	TRBV7-8	few	TRBD2	CASSPPGLAGGIVEETQYF	TGTGCCAGCAGCCCCCCAGGACTAGCGGGAGGGATAGTTGAGGAGACCCAGTACTTC
TRBJ2-7	TRBV28	.	.	CASNGVGGAYEQYF	TGTGCCAGCAACGGAGTTGGGGGCGCTTACGAGCAGTACTTC
TRBJ2-3	TRBV5-1	.	TRBD1	CASSIKGAPDTQYF	TGCGCCAGCAGCATAAAGGGGGCCCCAGATACGCAGTATTTT
TRBJ2-2	TRBV6-2/TRBV6-3	.	.	CASSNGLTNTGELFF	TGTGCCAGCAGCAACGGACTAACGAACACCGGGGAGCTGTTTTTT
TRBJ2-2	TRBV6-2/TRBV6-3	many	TRBD1	CASSYRDRDTGELFF	TGTGCCAGCAGTTACCGGGACAGGGACACCGGGGAGCTGTTTTTT
TRBJ2-1	TRBV6-4	few	.	CASSPDSSSYNEQFF	TGTGCCAGCAGTCCGGACTCGAGCTCCTACAATGAGCAGTTCTTC
TRBJ2-1	TRBV5-5	few	.	CASSLNDVVDEQFF	TGTGCCAGCAGCTTGAATGATGTCGTTGATGAGCAGTTCTTC
TRBJ2-7	TRBV15	few	TRBD2	CATSPGPLLAGEYEQYF	TGTGCCACCAGTCCGGGCCCCCTCCTCGCGGGAGAGTACGAGCAGTACTTC
TRBJ2-1	TRBV20-1	few	TRBD2	CSARASGRGNEQFF	TGCAGTGCTAGGGCTAGCGGGAGGGGGAATGAGCAGTTCTTC
TRBJ2-5	TRBV4-3	few	TRBD2	CASSQEGLAGRETQYF	TGCGCCAGCAGCCAAGAGGGACTAGCGGGCAGAGAGACCCAGTACTTC
TRBJ2-1	TRBV20-1	many	TRBD2	CSASKLAGGSNEQFF	TGCAGTGCTAGTAAACTAGCGGGAGGGTCCAATGAGCAGTTCTTC
TRBJ2-7	TRBV20-1	.	TRBD2	CSADILAGDEQYF	TGCAGTGCGGACATACTAGCGGGAGACGAGCAGTACTTC
TRBJ2-1	TRBV15	many	TRBD2	CALADSYNEQFF	TGTGCCCTAGCGGACTCCTACAATGAGCAGTTCTTC
TRBJ2-1	TRBV29-1	many	.	CSAPVPFQAYNEQFF	TGCAGCGCTCCGGTGCCCTTCCAAGCTTACAATGAGCAGTTCTTC
TRBJ2-5	TRBV4-2	few	.	CASSRDSYQETQYF	TGTGCCAGCAGTCGGGACTCCTACCAAGAGACCCAGTACTTC
TRBJ2-5	TRBV11-2	few	TRBD2	CASSLFPPKSGRDIQETQYF	TGTGCCAGCAGCTTGTTCCCACCTAAGAGCGGGAGGGACATTCAAGAGACCCAGTACTTC
TRBJ2-2	TRBV28	many	TRBD2	CASSILAGGDGELFF	TGTGCCAGCAGTATACTAGCGGGAGGGGACGGGGAGCTGTTTTTT
TRBJ2-3	TRBV24-1	once	.	CATSDPYASTDTQYF	TGTGCCACCAGTGACCCTTATGCTAGCACAGATACGCAGTATTTT
TRBJ2-7	TRBV29-1	few	.	CSVVQPNYYEQYF	TGCAGCGTTGTCCAGCCGAACTACTACGAGCAGTACTTC
TRBJ2-7	TRBV7-6	.	.	CASSLGEEQYF	TGTGCCAGCAGCTTAGGGGAAGAGCAGTACTTC
TRBJ1-2	TRBV6-5	few	.	CASSYSSRPWSYTF	TGTGCCAGCAGTTACTCTTCCCGCCCGTGGAGCTACACCTTC
TRBJ2-2	TRBV2	.	.	CASTITGELFF	TGTGCCAGCACGATAACCGGGGAGCTGTTTTTT
TRBJ1-5	TRBV15	few	.	CATSKNPNQPQHF	TGTGCCACCAGCAAAAATCCCAATCAGCCCCAGCATTTT
TRBJ2-2	TRBV12-3/TRBV12-4	few	.	CAKPGPSNTGELFF	TGTGCCAAGCCGGGACCTTCGAACACCGGGGAGCTGTTTTTT
TRBJ2-4	TRBV29-1	few	.	CSVVKGKNIQYF	TGCAGCGTTGTAAAGGGCAAAAACATTCAGTACTTC
TRBJ1-2	TRBV7-9	.	TRBD1	CASTGTVYGYTF	TGTGCCAGCACCGGGACAGTCTATGGCTACACCTTC
TRBJ2-2	TRBV6-2/TRBV6-3	few	.	CASSLRAQREGNTGELFF	TGTGCCAGCAGTCTCCGGGCCCAAAGAGAGGGTAACACCGGGGAGCTGTTTTTT
TRBJ1-2	TRBV5-1	.	.	CASSLLAEADYGYTF	TGCGCCAGCAGCTTGTTGGCTGAGGCGGACTATGGCTACACCTTC
TRBJ1-2	TRBV2	.	.	CASSAGTPNNYGYTF	TGTGCCAGCAGTGCAGGGACACCTAATAACTATGGCTACACCTTC
TRBJ2-1	TRBV19	.	TRBD2	CASSIGREGYNEQFF	TGTGCCAGTAGTATAGGGCGGGAGGGGTACAATGAGCAGTTCTTC
TRBJ2-1	TRBV11-2	many	.	CASSDALGEQFF	TGTGCCAGCAGTGACGCCTTGGGGGAGCAGTTCTTC
TRBJ1-2	TRBV9	few	.	CASRGQDPYHYGYTF	TGTGCCAGCAGAGGGCAGGACCCATACCACTATGGCTACACCTTC
TRBJ1-5	TRBV15	.	.	CATSRAVGGLNQPQHF	TGTGCCACCAGCAGAGCGGTCGGCGGCTTAAATCAGCCCCAGCATTTT
TRBJ1-1	TRBV7-2	many	.	CASSLAGGGWTEAFF	TGTGCCAGCAGCTTAGCCGGCGGGGGGTGGACTGAAGCTTTCTTT
TRBJ2-1	TRBV27	many	.	CASSRLSEQFF	TGTGCCAGCAGTCGGCTGAGTGAGCAGTTCTTC
TRBJ1-1	TRBV3-1	once	.	CASSQTGWIEASF	TGTGCCAGCAGCCAAACAGGGTGGATTGAAGCTTCCTTT
TRBJ2-7	TRBV27	few	.	CASSPDPYEQYF	TGTGCCAGCAGTCCGGACCCCTACGAGCAGTACTTC
TRBJ2-7	TRBV2	.	.	CATTGRFYEQYF	TGTGCCACGACAGGAAGATTCTACGAGCAGTACTTC
TRBJ2-7	TRBV7-3	.	.	CASSPMGGLGYEQYF	TGTGCCAGCAGCCCAATGGGGGGGCTCGGCTACGAGCAGTACTTC
TRBJ2-7	TRBV3-1	.	TRBD2	CASSPFQGLAGVDYEQYF	TGTGCCAGCAGTCCCTTCCAGGGACTAGCGGGAGTAGACTACGAGCAGTACTTC
TRBJ1-1	TRBV6-4	.	.	CASSTTGNTEAFF	TGTGCCAGCAGTACCACAGGGAACACTGAAGCTTTCTTT
TRBJ2-1	TRBV6-2/TRBV6-3	few	TRBD2	CASTKSTLAAYNEQFF	TGTGCCAGCACCAAAAGTACGCTAGCGGCATACAATGAGCAGTTCTTC
TRBJ1-4	TRBV15	.	TRBD1	CATSGTGLGEKLFF	TGTGCCACCAGCGGGACAGGGCTTGGTGAAAAACTGTTTTTT